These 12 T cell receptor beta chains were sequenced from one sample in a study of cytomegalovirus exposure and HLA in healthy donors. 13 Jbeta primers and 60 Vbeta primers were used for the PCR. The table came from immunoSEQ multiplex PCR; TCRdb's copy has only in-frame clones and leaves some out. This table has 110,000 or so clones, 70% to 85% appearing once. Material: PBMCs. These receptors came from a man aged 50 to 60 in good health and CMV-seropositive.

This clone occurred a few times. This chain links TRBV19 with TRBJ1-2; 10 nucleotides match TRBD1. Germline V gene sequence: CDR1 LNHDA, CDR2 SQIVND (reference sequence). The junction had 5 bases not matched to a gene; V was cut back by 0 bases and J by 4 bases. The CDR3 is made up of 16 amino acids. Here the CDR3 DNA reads TGTGCCAGTAGTATAGATATATGGACAGGGGGCTATGGCTACACCTTC. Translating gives CASSIDIWTGGYGYTF.

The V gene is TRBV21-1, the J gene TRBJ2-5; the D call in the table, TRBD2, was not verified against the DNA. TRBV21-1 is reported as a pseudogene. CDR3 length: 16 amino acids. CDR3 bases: TGTGCCAGCAGCAAAGTAGGCGGCGAACTTCAAGAGACCCAGTACTTC. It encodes CASSKVGGELQETQYF.

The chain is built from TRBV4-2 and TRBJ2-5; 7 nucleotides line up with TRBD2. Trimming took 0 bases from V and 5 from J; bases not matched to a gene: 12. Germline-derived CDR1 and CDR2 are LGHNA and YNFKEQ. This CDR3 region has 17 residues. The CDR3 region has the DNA TGTGCCAGCAGCCAAGAAAGGAGCGGGGTTGGAGGTGAGACCCAGTACTTC. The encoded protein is CASSQERSGVGGETQYF.

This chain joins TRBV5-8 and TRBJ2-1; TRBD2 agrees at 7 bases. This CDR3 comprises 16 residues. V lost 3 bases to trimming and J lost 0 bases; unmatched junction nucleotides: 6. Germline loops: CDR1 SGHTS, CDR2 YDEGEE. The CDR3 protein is CASSWGGTTSYNEQFF. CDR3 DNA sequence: TGTGCCAGCAGCTGGGGGGGGACTACCTCCTACAATGAGCAGTTCTTC.

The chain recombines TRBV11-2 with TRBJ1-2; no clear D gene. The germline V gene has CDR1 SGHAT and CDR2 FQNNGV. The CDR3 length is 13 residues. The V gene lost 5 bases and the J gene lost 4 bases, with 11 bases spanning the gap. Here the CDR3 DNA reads TGTGCCAGCAGCCACGAAGGAGTCTATGGCTACACCTTC. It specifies CASSHEGVYGYTF.

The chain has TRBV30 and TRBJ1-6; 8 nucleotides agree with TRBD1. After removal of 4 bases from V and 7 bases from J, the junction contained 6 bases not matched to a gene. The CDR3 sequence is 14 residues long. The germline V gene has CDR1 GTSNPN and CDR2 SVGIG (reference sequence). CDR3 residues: CAWTIGQGNSPLHF. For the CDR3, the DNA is TGTGCCTGGACCATAGGACAGGGAAATTCACCCCTCCACTTT.

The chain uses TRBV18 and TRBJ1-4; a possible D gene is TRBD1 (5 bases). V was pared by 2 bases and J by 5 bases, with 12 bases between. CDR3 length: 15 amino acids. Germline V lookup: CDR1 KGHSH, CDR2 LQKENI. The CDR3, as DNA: TGTGCCAGCTCACCAGGGAACAGGCCGAATGAAAAACTGTTTTTT. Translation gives CASSPGNRPNEKLFF.

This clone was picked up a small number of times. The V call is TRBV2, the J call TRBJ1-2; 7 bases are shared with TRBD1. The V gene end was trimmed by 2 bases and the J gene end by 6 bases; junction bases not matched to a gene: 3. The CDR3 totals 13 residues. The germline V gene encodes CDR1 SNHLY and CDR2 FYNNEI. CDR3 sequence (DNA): TGTGCCAGCAGTGAAAGGGGGCCGGATGGCTACACCTTC. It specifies CASSERGPDGYTF. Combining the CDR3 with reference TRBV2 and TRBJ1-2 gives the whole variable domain EPEVTQTPSHQVTQMGQEVILRCVPISNHLYFYWYRQILGQKVEFLVSFYNNEISEKSEIFDDQFSVERPDGSNFTLKIRSTKLEDSAMYFCASSERGPDGYTFGSGTRLTVV.

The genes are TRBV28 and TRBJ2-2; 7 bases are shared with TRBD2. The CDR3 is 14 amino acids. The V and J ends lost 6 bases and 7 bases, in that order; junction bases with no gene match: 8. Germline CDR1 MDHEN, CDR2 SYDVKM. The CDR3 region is CASSTGGEGGELFF. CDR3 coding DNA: TGTGCCAGCAGCACGGGCGGGGAGGGCGGGGAGCTGTTTTTT.

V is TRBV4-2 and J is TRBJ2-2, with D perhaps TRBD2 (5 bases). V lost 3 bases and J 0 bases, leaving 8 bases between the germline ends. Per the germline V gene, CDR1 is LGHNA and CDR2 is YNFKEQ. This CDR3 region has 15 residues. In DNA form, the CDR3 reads TGTGCCAGCAGCCACCCGGGATCGAACACCGGGGAGCTGTTTTTT. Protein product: CASSHPGSNTGELFF.

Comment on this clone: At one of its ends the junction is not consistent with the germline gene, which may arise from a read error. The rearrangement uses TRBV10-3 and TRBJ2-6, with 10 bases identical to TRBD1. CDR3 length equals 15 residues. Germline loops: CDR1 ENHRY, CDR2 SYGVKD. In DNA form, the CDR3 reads TGTGCCATCAGGGTGGGACAGGGGCCCGCCAGCGTCCTGACTTTC. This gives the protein CAIRVGQGPASVLTF.

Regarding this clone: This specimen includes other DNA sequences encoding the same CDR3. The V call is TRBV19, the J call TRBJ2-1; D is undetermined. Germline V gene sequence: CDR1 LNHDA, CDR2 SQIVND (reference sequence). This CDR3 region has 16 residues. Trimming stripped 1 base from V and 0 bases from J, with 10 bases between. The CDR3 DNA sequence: TGTGCCAGTAGTATAGCAGGATCGAGCTCCTACAATGAGCAGTTCTTC. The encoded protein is CASSIAGSSSYNEQFF.